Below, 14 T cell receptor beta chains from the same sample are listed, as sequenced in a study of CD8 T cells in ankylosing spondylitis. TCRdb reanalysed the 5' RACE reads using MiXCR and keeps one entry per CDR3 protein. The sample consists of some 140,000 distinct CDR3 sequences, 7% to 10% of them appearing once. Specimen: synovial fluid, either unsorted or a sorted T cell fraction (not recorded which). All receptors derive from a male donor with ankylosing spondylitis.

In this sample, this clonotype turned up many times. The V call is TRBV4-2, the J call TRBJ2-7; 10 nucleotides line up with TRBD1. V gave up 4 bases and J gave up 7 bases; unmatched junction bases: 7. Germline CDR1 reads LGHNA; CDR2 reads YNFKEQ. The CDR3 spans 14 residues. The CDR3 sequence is CASSLRQGAGEQYF. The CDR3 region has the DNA TGTGCCAGCAGCCTTAGACAGGGGGCAGGGGAGCAGTACTTC.

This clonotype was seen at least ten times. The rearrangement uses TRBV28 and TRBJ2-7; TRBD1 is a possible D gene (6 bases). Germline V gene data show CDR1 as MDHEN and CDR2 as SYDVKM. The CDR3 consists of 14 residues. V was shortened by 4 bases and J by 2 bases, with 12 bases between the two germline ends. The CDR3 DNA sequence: TGTGCCAGCAGTTCGGGACAAGCCACCTACGAGCAGTACTTC. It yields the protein CASSSGQATYEQYF.

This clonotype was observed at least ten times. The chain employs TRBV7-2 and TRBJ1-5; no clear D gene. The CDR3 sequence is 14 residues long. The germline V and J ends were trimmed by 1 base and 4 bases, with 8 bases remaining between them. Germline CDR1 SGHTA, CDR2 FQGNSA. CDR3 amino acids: CASSLDGDNQPQHF. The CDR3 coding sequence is TGTGCCAGCAGCTTAGACGGGGATAATCAGCCCCAGCATTTT. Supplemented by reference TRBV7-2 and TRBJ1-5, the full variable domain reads GAGVSQSPSNKVTEKGKDVELRCDPISGHTALYWYRQSLGQGLEFLIYFQGNSAPDKSGLPSDRFSAERTGGSVSTLTIQRTQQEDSAVYLCASSLDGDNQPQHFGDGTRLSIL.

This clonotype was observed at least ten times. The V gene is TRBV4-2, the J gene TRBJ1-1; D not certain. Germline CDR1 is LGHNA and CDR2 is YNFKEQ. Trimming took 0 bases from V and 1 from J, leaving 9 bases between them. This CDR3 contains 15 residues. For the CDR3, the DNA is TGTGCCAGCAGCCAAGATGTGTGGGGGAACACTGAAGCTTTCTTT. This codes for CASSQDVWGNTEAFF.

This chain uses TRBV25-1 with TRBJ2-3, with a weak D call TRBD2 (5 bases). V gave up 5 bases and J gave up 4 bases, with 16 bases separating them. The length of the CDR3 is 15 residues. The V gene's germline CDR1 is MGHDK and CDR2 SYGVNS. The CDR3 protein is CASSFAQLGADTQYF. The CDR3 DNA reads TGTGCCAGCAGTTTCGCCCAGTTGGGAGCAGATACGCAGTATTTT.

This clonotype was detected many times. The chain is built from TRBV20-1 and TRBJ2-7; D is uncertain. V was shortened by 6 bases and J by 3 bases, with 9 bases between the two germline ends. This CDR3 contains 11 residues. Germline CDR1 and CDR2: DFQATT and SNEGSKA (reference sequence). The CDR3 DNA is TGCAGTGCGGGGTCGTTCTACGAGCAGTACTTC. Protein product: CSAGSFYEQYF.

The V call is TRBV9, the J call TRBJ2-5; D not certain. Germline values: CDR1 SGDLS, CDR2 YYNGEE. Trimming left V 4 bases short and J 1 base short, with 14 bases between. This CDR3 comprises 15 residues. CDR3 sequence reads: CASSRGGRPQETQYF. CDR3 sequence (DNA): TGTGCCAGCAGCCGAGGCGGTAGGCCCCAAGAGACCCAGTACTTC.

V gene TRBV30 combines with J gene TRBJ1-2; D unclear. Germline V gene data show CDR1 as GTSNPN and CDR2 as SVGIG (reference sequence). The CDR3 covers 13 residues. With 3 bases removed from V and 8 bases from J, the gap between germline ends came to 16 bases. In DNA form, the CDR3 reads TGTGCCTGGAGGATGGCAGCCGGTCAGGGCTACACCTTC. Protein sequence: CAWRMAAGQGYTF.

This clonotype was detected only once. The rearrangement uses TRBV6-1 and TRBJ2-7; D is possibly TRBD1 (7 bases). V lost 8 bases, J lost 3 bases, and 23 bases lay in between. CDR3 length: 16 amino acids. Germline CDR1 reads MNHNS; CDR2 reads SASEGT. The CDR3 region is CASGNPGGFQIYEQYF. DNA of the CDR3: TGTGCCAGCGGTAATCCAGGGGGGTTCCAGATCTACGAGCAGTACTTC.

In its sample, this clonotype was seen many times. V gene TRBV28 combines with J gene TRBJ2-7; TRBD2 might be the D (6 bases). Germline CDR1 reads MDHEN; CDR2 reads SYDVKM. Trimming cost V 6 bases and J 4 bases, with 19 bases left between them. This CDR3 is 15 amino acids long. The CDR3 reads CASRLPGLAIYEQYF. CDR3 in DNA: TGTGCCAGCAGGCTACCGGGACTCGCCATTTACGAGCAGTACTTC.

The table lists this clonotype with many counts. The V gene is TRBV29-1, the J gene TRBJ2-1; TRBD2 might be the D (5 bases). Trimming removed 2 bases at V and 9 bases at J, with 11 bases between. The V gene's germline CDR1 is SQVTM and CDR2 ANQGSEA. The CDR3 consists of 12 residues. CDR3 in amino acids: CSVESNGGEQFF. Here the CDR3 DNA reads TGCAGCGTTGAAAGTAATGGAGGTGAGCAGTTCTTC.

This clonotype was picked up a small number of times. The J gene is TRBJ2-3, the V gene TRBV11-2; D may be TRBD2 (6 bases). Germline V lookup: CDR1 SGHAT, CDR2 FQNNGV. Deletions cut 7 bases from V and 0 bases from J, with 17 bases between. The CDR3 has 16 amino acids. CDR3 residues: CASMGGGVPSTDTQYF. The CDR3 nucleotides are TGTGCCAGCATGGGGGGTGGAGTCCCTAGCACAGATACGCAGTATTTT. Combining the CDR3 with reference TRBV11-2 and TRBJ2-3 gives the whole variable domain EAGVAQSPRYKIIEKRQSVAFWCNPISGHATLYWYQQILGQGPKLLIQFQNNGVVDDSQLPKDRFSAERLKGVDSTLKIQPAKLEDSAVYLCASMGGGVPSTDTQYFGPGTRLTVL.

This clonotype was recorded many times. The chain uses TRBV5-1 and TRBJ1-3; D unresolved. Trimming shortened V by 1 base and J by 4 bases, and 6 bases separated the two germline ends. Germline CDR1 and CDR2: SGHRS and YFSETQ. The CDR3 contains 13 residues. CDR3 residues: CASSLFDGNTIYF. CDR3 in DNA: TGCGCCAGCAGCTTGTTCGACGGAAACACCATATATTTT.

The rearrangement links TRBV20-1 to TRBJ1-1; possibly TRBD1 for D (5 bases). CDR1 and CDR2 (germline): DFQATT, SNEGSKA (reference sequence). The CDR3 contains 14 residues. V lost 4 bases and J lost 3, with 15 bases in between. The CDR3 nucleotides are TGCAGTGCTACTGTTAGCGGCAGGGACACTGAAGCTTTCTTT. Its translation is CSATVSGRDTEAFF.